One sample yielded the 14 T cell receptor beta chains listed below, sequenced in a study of blood T cell repertoires in COVID-19. Sequencing was performed with immunoSEQ multiplex PCR; in TCRdb, only in-frame clones are kept and a portion is missing. The sample shows approximately 100,000 clones, 80% to 90% of them seen only once. Sequenced material: PBMCs or T cells enriched from blood (not recorded which). Receptors were obtained from a woman aged 45 to 65 who had recovered from COVID-19.

The chain carries TRBV11-3 and TRBJ2-5, with 11 bases that match TRBD2. Germline V gene data show CDR1 as SGHNT and CDR2 as YENEEA. V lost 5 bases and J lost 4; bases outside the gene matches: 9. CDR3 length: 16 amino acids. This CDR3 reads CASSASGRNQLETQYF. The DNA of the CDR3 is TGTGCCAGCAGCGCTAGCGGGAGGAACCAGCTAGAGACCCAGTACTTC.

This clone was seen just once. The rearrangement uses TRBV19 and TRBJ1-2; the D is unclear. Per germline, CDR1 LNHDA and CDR2 SQIVND (reference sequence). CDR3 size: 15 residues. The V and J ends lost 6 bases and 1 base respectively, with 15 bases between them. CDR3 coding DNA: TGTGCCAGTAGCTCCACTCTCCAGGTTAACTATGGCTACACCTTC. Translated, it gives CASSSTLQVNYGYTF.

V is TRBV19 and J is TRBJ1-2; D is uncertain. This CDR3 spans 15 amino acids. V was cut by 3 bases and J by 2 bases, with 13 bases left in between. Germline V gene data show CDR1 as LNHDA and CDR2 as SQIVND (reference sequence). CDR3 region: CASSIEDPRNYGYTF. For the CDR3, the DNA is TGTGCCAGTAGTATTGAAGATCCGAGAAACTATGGCTACACCTTC.

The chain employs TRBV10-2 and TRBJ2-7, with 7 bases matching TRBD2. The V segment lost 3 bases and the J segment 2 bases; nucleotides outside the gene matches: 7. Per the germline V gene, CDR1 is WSHSY and CDR2 is SAAADI. This CDR3 spans 15 amino acids. CDR3 nucleotide sequence: TGCGCCAGCAGTGATTGGGGAGGGTTCACCTACGAGCAGTACTTC. Encoded protein: CASSDWGGFTYEQYF.

The chain couples TRBV5-1 to TRBJ1-1; D uncertain. V was cut by 2 bases and J by 5 bases, with 13 bases left in between. Germline CDR1 SGHRS, CDR2 YFSETQ. CDR3 size: 14 residues. CDR3 amino acids: CASSFGGLGTEAFF. CDR3 in DNA: TGCGCCAGCAGCTTCGGCGGGTTGGGAACTGAAGCTTTCTTT. The entire variable domain, with the rest obtained from reference TRBV5-1 and TRBJ1-1, is as follows: KAGVTQTPRYLIKTRGQQVTLSCSPISGHRSVSWYQQTPGQGLQFLFEYFSETQRNKGNFPGRFSGRQFSNSRSEMNVSTLELGDSALYLCASSFGGLGTEAFFGQGTRLTVV.

In this sample, this clone turned up once. The chain links TRBV15 to TRBJ2-1, with 7 nucleotides matching TRBD1. V was clipped by 2 bases and J by 7 bases; unmatched bases: 2. The V gene's germline CDR1 is LNHNV and CDR2 YYDKDF (reference sequence). The length of the CDR3 is 13 residues. CDR3 sequence: CATSRKQGNEQFF. The CDR3 DNA reads TGTGCCACCAGCAGAAAACAGGGGAATGAGCAGTTCTTC. Complete variable domain (other parts from reference TRBV15 and TRBJ2-1): DAMVIQNPRYQVTQFGKPVTLSCSQTLNHNVMYWYQQKSSQAPKLLFHYYDKDFNNEADTPDNFQSRRPNTSFCFLDIRSPGLGDTAMYLCATSRKQGNEQFFGPGTRLTVL.

This clone was observed a single time. The V call is TRBV28, the J call TRBJ1-3; maybe TRBD1 (5 bases). The CDR3 loop spans 15 amino acids. CDR1 and CDR2 from the germline V gene are MDHEN and SYDVKM. The ends were cut back, 6 bases at V and 2 bases at J, with 14 bases in the middle. CDR3 sequence (DNA): TGTGCCAGCAGCCCGCAGGGCCTTCCTGGAAACACCATATATTTT. Its translation is CASSPQGLPGNTIYF. Using reference TRBV28 and TRBJ1-3 for the parts outside the CDR3, the full variable domain is DVKVTQSSRYLVKRTGEKVFLECVQDMDHENMFWYRQDPGLGLRLIYFSYDVKMKEKGDIPEGYSVSREKKERFSLILESASTNQTSMYLCASSPQGLPGNTIYFGEGSWLTVV.

This clone was observed a handful of times. The V and J genes are TRBV19 and TRBJ1-5, with D maybe TRBD1 (6 bases). The germline V gene has CDR1 LNHDA and CDR2 SQIVND (reference sequence). This CDR3 is built from 15 residues. Trimming cost V 5 bases and J 0 bases, with 11 bases left between them. Here the CDR3 DNA reads TGTGCCAGTAGTTTCAGGGGATATAGCAATCAGCCCCAGCATTTT. This codes for CASSFRGYSNQPQHF.

The rearrangement uses TRBV5-1 and TRBJ1-1; D gene unclear. V was clipped by 2 bases and J by 4 bases, with 12 bases between them. The CDR3 runs to 14 residues. Germline V gene sequence: CDR1 SGHRS, CDR2 YFSETQ. Here the CDR3 reads CASSFSRPSTEAFF. CDR3 DNA sequence: TGCGCCAGCAGCTTTTCGCGGCCGAGCACTGAAGCTTTCTTT. The complete variable domain, with remaining parts taken from reference TRBV5-1 and TRBJ1-1, reads KAGVTQTPRYLIKTRGQQVTLSCSPISGHRSVSWYQQTPGQGLQFLFEYFSETQRNKGNFPGRFSGRQFSNSRSEMNVSTLELGDSALYLCASSFSRPSTEAFFGQGTRLTVV.

The CDR3 reads CASSLYPARDYGYTF. CDR3 DNA sequence: TGTGCCAGCAGCTTGTATCCGGCCCGGGACTATGGCTACACCTTC. The chain combines TRBV5-4 with TRBJ1-2; D remains unclear. The CDR3 spans 15 residues. The V and J ends lost 1 base and 3 bases respectively, with 13 bases between them. Germline CDR1 SGHNT, CDR2 YYREEE (reference sequence). The variable domain in full, completed from reference TRBV5-4 and TRBJ1-2, reads ETGVTQSPTHLIKTRGQQVTLRCSSQSGHNTVSWYQQALGQGPQFIFQYYREEENGRGNFPPRFSGLQFPNYSSELNVNALELDDSALYLCASSLYPARDYGYTFGSGTRLTVV.

The chain is built from TRBV29-1 and TRBJ1-2, with D tentatively TRBD1 (5 bases). V lost 3 bases to trimming and J lost 4 bases, with 21 bases between them. Germline-derived CDR1 and CDR2 are SQVTM and ANQGSEA. The CDR3 loop spans 16 amino acids. CDR3: CSVDVNRKTSSYGYTF. CDR3 DNA: TGCAGCGTTGACGTAAACAGGAAGACTTCCTCCTATGGCTACACCTTC.

This chain uses TRBV5-1 with TRBJ2-7; TRBD1 or TRBD2 may be the D gene (7 bases each). The V and J ends lost 4 bases and 4 bases respectively, with 18 bases between them. CDR1 and CDR2 from the germline V gene are SGHRS and YFSETQ. This CDR3 spans 15 amino acids. In DNA form, the CDR3 reads TGCGCCAGCAGCCTGGGGGGGACAGACTCATACGAGCAGTACTTC. Translated: CASSLGGTDSYEQYF.

The V gene is TRBV3-1 (or the pseudogene TRBV3-2), the J gene TRBJ1-1, with 11 bases fitting TRBD1. V dropped 3 bases and J dropped 7; count of bases not matched to a gene: 7. Germline lookup yields CDR1 LGHDT and CDR2 YNNKEL (reference sequence). The CDR3 covers 15 residues. CDR3: CASSHAGQGVLEAFF. The DNA for the CDR3 is TGTGCCAGCAGCCATGCGGGACAGGGGGTCCTTGAAGCTTTCTTT.

The rearrangement uses TRBV9 and TRBJ1-2; no definite D call. Germline-derived CDR1 and CDR2 are SGDLS and YYNGEE. The CDR3 has 12 amino acids. Trimming cost V 4 bases and J 8 bases, with 12 bases left between them. This CDR3 reads CASSPRVGGYTF. CDR3 nucleotides: TGTGCCAGCAGCCCCCGTGTCGGGGGCTACACCTTC.